This T cell receptor beta chain was captured in a study of Ad26.COV2.S vaccination and SARS-CoV-2 variants (dated by TCRdb to the early 2020s). Regarding the study in general: Vaccine-arm donors came from COV1001, a multicentre, randomized, double-blind, placebo-controlled phase I-IIa trial of Ad26.COV2.S in healthy adults. Dosing of Ad26.COV2.S was intramuscular, at either 5x10^10 or 1x10^11 viral particles, delivered as one shot or as two shots spaced 56 days apart. TCRbeta repertoire sequencing served as the tool for gauging how specific and how broad the SARS-CoV-2-reactive T cell receptors were following Ad26.COV2.S vaccination. A total of about 30 samples were included in the TCR-sequenced set, comprising some 20 Ad26.COV2.S vaccine recipients, 5 placebo recipients and 8 SARS-CoV-2 convalescent individuals. Trial participants were randomized into five groups of five: low-dose or high-dose Ad26.COV2.S given once or twice, or placebo on both occasions. Blinding of investigators to trial group allocation was maintained during experiments and outcome assessment. Overall results and qualifications from the work: The study was not powered for comparison of responses between vaccine doses or regimens. Ad26.COV2.S recipients had higher spike-specific TCR breadth than placebo recipients (P = 0.0014). Substantial breadth of spike-specific CD8+ and CD4+ T cell responses was reported after vaccination. The authors noted that the TCR breadth and depth analyses may have underestimated total T cell responses. Non-spike TCR breadth was comparable between vaccine and placebo recipients, consistent with the vaccine containing only spike.

The treatment or condition label corresponds to: some 19 received Ad26.COV2.S at low or high dose, single or two shots; roughly 5 received placebo; per-sample allocation not given. Repertoires of vaccine and placebo recipients were sequenced from samples collected on day 63 after the first injection. Cohort 1b enrolled fewer than 30 adults aged 18-55 years at a single site in Boston, USA, between 29 July and 7 August 2020. Ad26.COV2.S was a replication-incompetent adenovirus type 26 vector that expressed a prefusion-stabilized SARS-CoV-2 spike protein derived from the original Wuhan strain. V lost 4 bases and J lost 5 bases, and the count of bases not matched to a germline gene is 6. The CDR3, from cysteine to phenylalanine, totals 14 residues. CDR3 DNA is the only sequence kept; it has 42 bases, read in frame from the first base. Based on the germline V gene (reference sequence), the CDR1 and CDR2 sequences are SGHNT and YYREEE.

The immunoSEQ Assay was used to sequence TCRbeta CDR3 regions. After extraction, genomic DNA underwent amplification by bias-controlled multiplex PCR, followed by high-throughput sequencing. For the original study's pipeline: To quantify the absolute abundance of each unique TCRbeta CDR3 region, sequences were collapsed and filtered. T cell fraction was estimated by normalizing TCRbeta template counts to usable DNA, with usable DNA measured through amplification of reference genes found in all nucleated cells. Repertoire TCRs were annotated as SARS-CoV-2-specific by exact matching of V gene, CDR3 amino acid sequence and J gene to a known reactive TCR set. MIRA supplied the reference SARS-CoV-2 TCR set, which was filtered for enrichment in COVID-19-positive ImmuneCODE repertoires so that public or cross-reactive TCRs were removed. Using the MIRA antigens, annotated TCRs were further analysed by specific ORF or by position within an ORF. Breadth was defined as the number of annotated unique rearrangements divided by the total number of unique productive rearrangements, and depth was defined as the summed frequency of the annotated unique rearrangements. Two-sided Wilcoxon rank-sum tests were applied when comparing TCR breadth between groups. The source is immuneACCESS, and TCRdb retained only in-frame sequences with V and J called. Part of the clones is not carried over; for the studies checked, unresolved V genes explain less than half of this, and the remainder is unexplained. The V and J calls and clone size come from that table; D and trimming were worked out from the DNA. This sample lists around 450,000 clones; roughly 90% were detected once. Together, the top ten hold about 3.6% of the sample.

As to this clone: There is no known antigen for this receptor. Within one base of it there is no much larger clone, and no base qualities were kept.

Recombination linked TRBV5-4 to TRBJ2-5; 9 middle bases align to TRBD1. Sequencing used peripheral blood, obtained in a trial of Ad26.COV2.S vaccine versus placebo. The origin of this receptor is a person between 18 and 65 years old who received the Ad26.COV2.S COVID-19 vaccine or a placebo. The CDR3 amino acid sequence is: CASSGTGRGETQYF. The DNA sequence is given as TGTGCCAGCAGCGGGACAGGGAGGGGGGAGACCCAGTACTTC. Here the CDR3 is joined to the reference TRBV5-4 and TRBJ2-5 genes, and the full variable domain is: ETGVTQSPTHLIKTRGQQVTLRCSSQSGHNTVSWYQQALGQGPQFIFQYYREEENGRGNFPPRFSGLQFPNYSSELNVNALELDDSALYLCASSGTGRGETQYFGPGTRLLVL.